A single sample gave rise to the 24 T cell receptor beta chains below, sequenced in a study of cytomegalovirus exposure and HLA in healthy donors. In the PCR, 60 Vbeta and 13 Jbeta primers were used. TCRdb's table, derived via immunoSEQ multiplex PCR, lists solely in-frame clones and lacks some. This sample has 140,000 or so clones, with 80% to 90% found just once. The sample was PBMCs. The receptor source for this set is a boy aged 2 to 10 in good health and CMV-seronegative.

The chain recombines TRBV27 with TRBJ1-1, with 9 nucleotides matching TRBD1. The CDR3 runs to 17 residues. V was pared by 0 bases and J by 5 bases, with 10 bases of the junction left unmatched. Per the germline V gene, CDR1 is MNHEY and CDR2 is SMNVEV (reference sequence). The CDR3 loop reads CASSLSHLRDRVTEAFF. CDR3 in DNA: TGTGCCAGCAGTTTATCCCATTTGAGGGACAGGGTGACTGAAGCTTTCTTT.

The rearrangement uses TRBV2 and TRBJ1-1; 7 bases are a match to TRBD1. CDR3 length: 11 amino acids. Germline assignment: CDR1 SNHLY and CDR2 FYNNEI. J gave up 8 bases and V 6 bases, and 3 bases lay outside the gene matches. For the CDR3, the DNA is TGTGCCAGCAGGGACAGGCTGGAAGCTTTCTTT. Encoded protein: CASRDRLEAFF.

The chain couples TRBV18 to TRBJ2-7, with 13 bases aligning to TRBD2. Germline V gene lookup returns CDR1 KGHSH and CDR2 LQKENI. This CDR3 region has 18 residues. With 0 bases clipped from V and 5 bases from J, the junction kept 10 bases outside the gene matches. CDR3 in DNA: TGTGCCAGCTCACCACCCGCTGGGACTAGCGGGACGGGACACGAGCAGTACTTC. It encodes CASSPPAGTSGTGHEQYF.

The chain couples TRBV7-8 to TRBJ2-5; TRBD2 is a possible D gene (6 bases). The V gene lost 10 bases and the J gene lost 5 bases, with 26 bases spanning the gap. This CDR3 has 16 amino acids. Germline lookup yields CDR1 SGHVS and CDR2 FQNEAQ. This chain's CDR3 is CATAGTTGTPGETQYF. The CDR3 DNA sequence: TGTGCCACAGCCGGGACCACCGGGACTCCGGGGGAGACCCAGTACTTC. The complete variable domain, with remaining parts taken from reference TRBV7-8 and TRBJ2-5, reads GAGVSQSPRYKVAKRGQDVALRCDPISGHVSLFWYQQALGQGPEFLTYFQNEAQLDKSGLPSDRFFAERPEGSVSTLKIQRTQQEDSAVYLCATAGTTGTPGETQYFGPGTRLLVL.

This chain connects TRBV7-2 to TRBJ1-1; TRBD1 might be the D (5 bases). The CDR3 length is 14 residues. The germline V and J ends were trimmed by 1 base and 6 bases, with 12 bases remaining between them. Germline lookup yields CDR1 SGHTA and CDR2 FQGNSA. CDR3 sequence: CASSLEIREAEAFF. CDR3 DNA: TGTGCCAGCAGCTTAGAGATCAGGGAAGCTGAAGCTTTCTTT.

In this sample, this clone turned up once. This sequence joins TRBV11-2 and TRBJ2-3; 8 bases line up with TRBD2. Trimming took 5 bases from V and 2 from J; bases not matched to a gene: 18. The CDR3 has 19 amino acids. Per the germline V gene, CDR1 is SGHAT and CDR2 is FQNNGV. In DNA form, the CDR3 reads TGTGCCAGCAGCCATACGGCGGGAGGCGTCGACGTCAACACAGATACGCAGTATTTT. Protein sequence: CASSHTAGGVDVNTDTQYF. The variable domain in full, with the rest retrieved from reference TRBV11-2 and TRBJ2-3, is EAGVAQSPRYKIIEKRQSVAFWCNPISGHATLYWYQQILGQGPKLLIQFQNNGVVDDSQLPKDRFSAERLKGVDSTLKIQPAKLEDSAVYLCASSHTAGGVDVNTDTQYFGPGTRLTVL.

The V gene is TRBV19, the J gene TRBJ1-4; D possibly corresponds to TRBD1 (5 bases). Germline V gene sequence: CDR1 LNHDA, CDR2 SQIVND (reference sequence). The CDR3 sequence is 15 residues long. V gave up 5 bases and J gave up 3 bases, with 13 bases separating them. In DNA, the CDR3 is TGTGCCAGTAGTCACAAAGGGGCACCTAATGAAAAACTGTTTTTT. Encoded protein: CASSHKGAPNEKLFF.

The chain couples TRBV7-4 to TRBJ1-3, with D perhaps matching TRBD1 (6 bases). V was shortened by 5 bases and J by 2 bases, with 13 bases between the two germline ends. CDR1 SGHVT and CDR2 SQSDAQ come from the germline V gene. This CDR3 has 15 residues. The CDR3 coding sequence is TGTGCCAGCAGCCAACAGGGAAAAACTGGAAACACCATATATTTT. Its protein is CASSQQGKTGNTIYF.

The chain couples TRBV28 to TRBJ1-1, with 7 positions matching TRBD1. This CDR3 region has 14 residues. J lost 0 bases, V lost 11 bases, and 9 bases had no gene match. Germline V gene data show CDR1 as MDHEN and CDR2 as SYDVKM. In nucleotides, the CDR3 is TGTGCCGCGGCCGTACAGGGGATGAACACTGAAGCTTTCTTT. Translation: CAAAVQGMNTEAFF.

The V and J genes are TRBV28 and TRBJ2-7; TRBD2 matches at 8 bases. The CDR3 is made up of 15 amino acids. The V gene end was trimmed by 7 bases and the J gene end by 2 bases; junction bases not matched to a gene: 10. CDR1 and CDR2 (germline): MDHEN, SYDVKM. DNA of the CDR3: TGTGCCAGCATGAGAGGGACTAGGCCACCCTACGAGCAGTACTTC. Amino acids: CASMRGTRPPYEQYF.

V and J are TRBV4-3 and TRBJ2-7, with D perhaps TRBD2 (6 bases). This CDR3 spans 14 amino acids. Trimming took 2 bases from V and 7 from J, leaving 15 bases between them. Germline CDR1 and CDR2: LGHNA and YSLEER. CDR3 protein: CASSQNYGRGEQYF. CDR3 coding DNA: TGCGCCAGCAGCCAAAATTACGGGAGAGGGGAGCAGTACTTC.

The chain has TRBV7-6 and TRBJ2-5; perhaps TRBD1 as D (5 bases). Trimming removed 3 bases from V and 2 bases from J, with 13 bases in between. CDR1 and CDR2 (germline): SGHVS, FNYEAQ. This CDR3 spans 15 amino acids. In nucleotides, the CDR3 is TGTGCCAGCAGCTTGAGACAGAACCTACAAGAGACCCAGTACTTC. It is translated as CASSLRQNLQETQYF.

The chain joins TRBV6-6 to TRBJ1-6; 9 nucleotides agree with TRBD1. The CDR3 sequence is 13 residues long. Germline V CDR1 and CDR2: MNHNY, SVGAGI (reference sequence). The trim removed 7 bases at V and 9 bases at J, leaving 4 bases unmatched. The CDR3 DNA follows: TGTGCCAGCAAACAGGGGGCAAGTTCACCCCTCCACTTT. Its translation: CASKQGASSPLHF.

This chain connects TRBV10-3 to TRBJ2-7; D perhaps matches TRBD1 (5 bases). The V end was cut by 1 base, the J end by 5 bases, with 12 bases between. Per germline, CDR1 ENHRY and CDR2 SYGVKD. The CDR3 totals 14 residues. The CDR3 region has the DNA TGTGCCATCAGTGAGTTCACAGGCGGTAACGAGCAGTACTTC. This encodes CAISEFTGGNEQYF.

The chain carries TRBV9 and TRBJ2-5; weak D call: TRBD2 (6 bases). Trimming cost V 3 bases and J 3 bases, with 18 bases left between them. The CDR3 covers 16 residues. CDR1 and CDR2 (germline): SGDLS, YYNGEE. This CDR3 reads CASSGGVGAGKETQYF. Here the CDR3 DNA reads TGTGCCAGCAGCGGGGGGGTAGGGGCAGGGAAAGAGACCCAGTACTTC.

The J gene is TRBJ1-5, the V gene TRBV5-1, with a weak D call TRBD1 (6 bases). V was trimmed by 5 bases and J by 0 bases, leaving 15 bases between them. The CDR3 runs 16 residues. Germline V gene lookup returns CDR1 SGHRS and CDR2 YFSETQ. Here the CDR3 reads CASRNGGPNSNQPQHF. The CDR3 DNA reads TGCGCCAGCAGGAATGGGGGCCCCAATAGCAATCAGCCCCAGCATTTT.

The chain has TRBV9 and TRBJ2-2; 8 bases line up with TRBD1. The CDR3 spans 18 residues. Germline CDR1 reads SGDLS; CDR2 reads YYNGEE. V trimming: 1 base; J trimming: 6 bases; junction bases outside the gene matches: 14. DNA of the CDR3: TGTGCCAGCAGCGTATGGCCGGACAGGGAGCCCAGACCCGGGGAGCTGTTTTTT. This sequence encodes CASSVWPDREPRPGELFF. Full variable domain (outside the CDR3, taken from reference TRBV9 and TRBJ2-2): DSGVTQTPKHLITATGQRVTLRCSPRSGDLSVYWYQQSLDQGLQFLIQYYNGEERAKGNILERFSAQQFPDLHSELNLSSLELGDSALYFCASSVWPDREPRPGELFFGEGSRLTVL.

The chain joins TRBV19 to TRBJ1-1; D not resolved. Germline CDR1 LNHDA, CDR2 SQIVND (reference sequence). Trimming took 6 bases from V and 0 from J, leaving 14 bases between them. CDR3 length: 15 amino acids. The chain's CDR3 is CASSITTFMNTEAFF. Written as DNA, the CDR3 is TGTGCCAGTAGCATTACAACATTTATGAACACTGAAGCTTTCTTT.

CDR3 sequence: CASSFDSGSNEQFF. For the CDR3, the DNA is TGTGCCAGCAGCTTTGATAGCGGGAGCAATGAGCAGTTCTTC. The rearrangement links TRBV11-3 to TRBJ2-1, with TRBD2 identical over 9 bases. This CDR3 comprises 14 residues. V trimming: 3 bases; J trimming: 6 bases; junction bases outside the gene matches: 3. Per germline, CDR1 SGHNT and CDR2 YENEEA.

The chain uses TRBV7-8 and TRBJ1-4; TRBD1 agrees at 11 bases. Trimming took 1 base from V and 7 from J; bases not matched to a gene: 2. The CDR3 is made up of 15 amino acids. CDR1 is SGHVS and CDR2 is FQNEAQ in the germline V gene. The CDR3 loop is CASSLGTGGAEKLFF. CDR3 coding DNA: TGTGCCAGCAGCTTAGGGACAGGGGGCGCTGAAAAACTGTTTTTT.

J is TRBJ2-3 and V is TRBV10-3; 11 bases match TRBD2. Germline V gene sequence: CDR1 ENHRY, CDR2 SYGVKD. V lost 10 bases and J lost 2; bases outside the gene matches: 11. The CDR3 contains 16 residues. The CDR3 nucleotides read TGTGCCACTGCCAATCTAGCGGGGGGCACCACAGATACGCAGTATTTT. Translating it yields CATANLAGGTTDTQYF.

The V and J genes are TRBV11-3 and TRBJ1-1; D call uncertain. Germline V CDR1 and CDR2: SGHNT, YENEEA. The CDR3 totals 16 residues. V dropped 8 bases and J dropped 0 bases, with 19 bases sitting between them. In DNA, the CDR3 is TGTGCCAGCGAACCGACAAGTCTCTATTTGAACACTGAAGCTTTCTTT. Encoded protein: CASEPTSLYLNTEAFF.

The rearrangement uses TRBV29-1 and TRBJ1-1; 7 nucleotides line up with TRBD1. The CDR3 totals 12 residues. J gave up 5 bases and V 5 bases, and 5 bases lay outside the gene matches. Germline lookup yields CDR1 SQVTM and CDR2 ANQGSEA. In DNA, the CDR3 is TGCAGCGTTACCGACAGGGCAACTGAAGCTTTCTTT. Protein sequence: CSVTDRATEAFF. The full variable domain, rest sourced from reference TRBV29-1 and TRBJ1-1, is SAVISQKPSRDICQRGTSLTIQCQVDSQVTMMFWYRQQPGQSLTLIATANQGSEATYESGFVIDKFPISRPNLTFSTLTVSNMSPEDSSIYLCSVTDRATEAFFGQGTRLTVV.

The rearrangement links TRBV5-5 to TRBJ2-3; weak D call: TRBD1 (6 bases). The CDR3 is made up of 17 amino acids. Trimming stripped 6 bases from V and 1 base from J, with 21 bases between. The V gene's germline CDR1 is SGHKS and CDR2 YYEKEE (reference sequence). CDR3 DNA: TGTGCCAGCACCCCACCCACAGGACAGAGTCGCACAGATACGCAGTATTTT. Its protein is CASTPPTGQSRTDTQYF.